The present TCR beta chain was sequenced within a study of blood T cell repertoires in COVID-19. Overall study context: T cells, B-cell-depleted T cells, or PBMCs provided the cDNA or gDNA that served as material.

Data came from immunoSEQ multiplex PCR; TCRdb stores just in-frame clones and leaves some out. The sample includes tens of thousands of clones, around nine tenths of them seen just once. Germline loops: CDR1 KGHSH, CDR2 LQKENI. V was clipped by 5 bases and J by 5 bases; unmatched bases: 3. The CDR3 runs 14 residues. The J gene is TRBJ1-4, the V gene TRBV18, with 9 nucleotides matching TRBD1. The sample consisted of peripheral blood. The sequence was obtained from a woman aged 55-70 years with acute or convalescent COVID-19. CDR3 nucleotides: TGTGCCAGCTCAGCCGGGACAGGGAATGAAAAACTGTTTTTT. Translation gives CASSAGTGNEKLFF. Variable domain in full (rest from reference TRBV18 and TRBJ1-4): NAGVMQNPRHLVRRRGQEARLRCSPMKGHSHVYWYRQLPEEGLKFMVYLQKENIIDESGMPKERFSAEFPKEGPSILRIQQVVRGDSAAYFCASSAGTGNEKLFFGSGTQLSVL.